These 26 T cell receptor beta chains share one sample of origin, sequenced in a study of T cell changes during pregnancy in multiple sclerosis. Some clones are missing from TCRdb's copy, which holds only in-frame ones; the method was immunoSEQ multiplex PCR. The table records over 90,000 clones, 75% to 95% of them present only once. Specimen: peripheral blood, collected in the second trimester of pregnancy. The source is a female donor in good health, enrolled as a control in a pregnancy study.

J is TRBJ1-2 and V is TRBV7-8, with TRBD1 as a possible D gene (5 bases). With 1 base removed from V and 7 bases from J, the gap between germline ends came to 22 bases. Per the germline V gene, CDR1 is SGHVS and CDR2 is FQNEAQ. The CDR3 has 17 amino acids. The CDR3 nucleotides are TGTGCCAGCAGCTTAGTTGGAGGGGCCTCGATGGGAGCTGGCTACACCTTC. This encodes CASSLVGGASMGAGYTF.

This chain connects TRBV6-4 to TRBJ2-2; maybe TRBD2 (6 bases). Deletions cut 4 bases from V and 1 base from J, with 7 bases between. Germline-derived CDR1 and CDR2 are MRHNA and SNTAGT. This CDR3 contains 14 residues. The CDR3 nucleotides are TGTGCCAGCAGTGCGGGGGAGAACACCGGGGAGCTGTTTTTT. Translation: CASSAGENTGELFF.

The chain has TRBV15 and TRBJ2-1; the match to TRBD2 covers 16 bases. The CDR3 spans 21 residues. The V segment lost 0 bases and the J segment 1 base; nucleotides outside the gene matches: 9. Germline-derived CDR1 and CDR2 are LNHNV and YYDKDF (reference sequence). The CDR3 is CATSRDLPGTSGRGSYNEQFF. The CDR3 DNA sequence: TGTGCCACCAGCAGAGATCTACCCGGGACTAGCGGGAGGGGTTCCTACAATGAGCAGTTCTTC.

The CDR3 reads CASSLGDIRSNQPQHF. The CDR3 nucleotides read TGTGCCAGCAGCTTGGGGGACATCCGTAGCAATCAGCCCCAGCATTTT. V is TRBV5-5 and J is TRBJ1-5, with D perhaps TRBD1 (6 bases). V was pared by 0 bases and J by 0 bases, with 10 bases between. Germline assignment: CDR1 SGHKS and CDR2 YYEKEE (reference sequence). The CDR3 consists of 16 residues.

This chain uses TRBV5-4 with TRBJ1-2, with a weak D call TRBD1 (6 bases). Germline V lookup: CDR1 SGHNT, CDR2 YYREEE (reference sequence). V was pared by 0 bases and J by 5 bases, with 8 bases between. This CDR3 comprises 13 residues. The CDR3 here is CASSLVQGYGYTF. DNA for the CDR3: TGTGCCAGCAGCTTGGTCCAGGGGTATGGCTACACCTTC. Looking up the rest from reference TRBV5-4 and TRBJ1-2 gives the full variable domain: ETGVTQSPTHLIKTRGQQVTLRCSSQSGHNTVSWYQQALGQGPQFIFQYYREEENGRGNFPPRFSGLQFPNYSSELNVNALELDDSALYLCASSLVQGYGYTFGSGTRLTVV.

The gene calls are TRBV25-1 and TRBJ1-6; tentative D call: TRBD1 (5 bases). Trimming pared 2 bases from V and 6 bases from J, leaving 14 bases between. CDR1 is MGHDK and CDR2 is SYGVNS in the germline V gene. The CDR3 extends over 16 amino acids. The CDR3 loop reads CASSERQGGGNSPLHF. The CDR3 DNA reads as TGTGCCAGCAGTGAAAGGCAGGGCGGGGGTAATTCACCCCTCCACTTT.

The rearrangement links TRBV5-4 to TRBJ1-2; possibly TRBD1 for D (6 bases). The V end was cut by 4 bases, the J end by 6 bases, with 16 bases between. Germline CDR1 and CDR2: SGHNT and YYREEE (reference sequence). The CDR3 loop spans 14 amino acids. In DNA form, the CDR3 reads TGTGCCAGCAGCGGACCGGGACAATCCCATGGCTACACCTTC. Translating it yields CASSGPGQSHGYTF.

The CDR3 coding sequence is TGCGCCAGCAGCCCACCAGGGTACAGCACTGAAGCTTTCTTT. This translates into CASSPPGYSTEAFF. The gene calls are TRBV5-1 and TRBJ1-1; D is perhaps TRBD1 (5 bases). The CDR3 has 14 amino acids. Germline assignment: CDR1 SGHRS and CDR2 YFSETQ. V lost 4 bases and J 4 bases, leaving 14 bases between the germline ends.

The rearrangement links TRBV27 to TRBJ2-7, with D possibly being TRBD1 (6 bases). Trimming cost V 3 bases and J 6 bases, with 12 bases left between them. The germline V gene has CDR1 MNHEY and CDR2 SMNVEV (reference sequence). The CDR3 is made up of 13 amino acids. The CDR3 DNA is TGTGCCAGCAGTTTTAACAGGGCGGGCGAGCAGTACTTC. It codes for CASSFNRAGEQYF.

J is TRBJ1-2 and V is TRBV7-9, with unresolved D. From germline, CDR1 is SEHNR and CDR2 FQNEAQ (reference sequence). The CDR3 runs 18 residues. V lost 0 bases and J 0 bases, leaving 17 bases between the germline ends. This CDR3 reads CASSLASIGGRTNYGYTF. The CDR3 DNA follows: TGTGCCAGCAGCTTAGCTTCGATCGGCGGTCGTACTAACTATGGCTACACCTTC.

This chain uses TRBV6-5 with TRBJ1-1; D may be TRBD1 (5 bases). The CDR3 covers 14 residues. Per germline, CDR1 MNHEY and CDR2 SVGAGI. Deletions cut 0 bases from V and 5 bases from J, with 10 bases between. CDR3 loop: CASSYSLGGTEAFF. In DNA form, the CDR3 reads TGTGCCAGCAGTTACTCCCTGGGGGGAACTGAAGCTTTCTTT.

This chain joins TRBV6-5 and TRBJ2-5; perhaps TRBD1 as D (6 bases). This CDR3 contains 15 residues. Between the trimmed V and J ends, which lost 11 bases and 2 bases, there was a span of 21 bases. Germline-derived CDR1 and CDR2 are MNHEY and SVGAGI. The CDR3 bases are TGTGCCTCCTCTTATCAGGGGCCTTTACAAGAGACCCAGTACTTC. This encodes CASSYQGPLQETQYF.

This chain uses TRBV20-1 with TRBJ1-1; D ambiguous. CDR1 is DFQATT and CDR2 is SNEGSKA in the germline V gene (reference sequence). V lost 3 bases and J lost 5, with 7 bases in between. This CDR3 is 11 amino acids long. The DNA for the CDR3 is TGCAGTGCTAGGGCGGTGACTGAAGCTTTCTTT. It encodes CSARAVTEAFF.

The chain employs TRBV28 and TRBJ2-3; 7 bases map to TRBD2. V shed 11 bases, J shed 1 base, and the junction held 18 bases outside the gene matches. The CDR3 runs to 17 residues. The germline CDR1 and CDR2 sequences are MDHEN and SYDVKM. CDR3 loop: CAARPGGPAIGTDTQYF. The CDR3 DNA reads as TGTGCCGCCCGGCCGGGAGGACCCGCAATCGGCACAGATACGCAGTATTTT. The full variable domain, completed using reference TRBV28 and TRBJ2-3, is DVKVTQSSRYLVKRTGEKVFLECVQDMDHENMFWYRQDPGLGLRLIYFSYDVKMKEKGDIPEGYSVSREKKERFSLILESASTNQTSMYLCAARPGGPAIGTDTQYFGPGTRLTVL.

The V gene is TRBV6-5, the J gene TRBJ2-2; 9 bases map to TRBD2. Germline V gives CDR1 MNHEY, CDR2 SVGAGI. This CDR3 spans 15 amino acids. V lost 5 bases, J lost 3 bases, and 4 bases stayed unmatched. CDR3 bases: TGTGCCAGCAGTCGAAGCGGGGGGTACACCGGGGAGCTGTTTTTT. Encoded protein: CASSRSGGYTGELFF.

This clone has a single count. The J gene is TRBJ2-1, the V gene TRBV7-9; no clear D gene. CDR3 length equals 13 residues. Germline V gene sequence: CDR1 SEHNR, CDR2 FQNEAQ (reference sequence). V lost 5 bases, J lost 5 bases, and 10 bases lay in between. The DNA of the CDR3 is TGTGCCAGCAGCCCCGACTGGAACAATGAGCAGTTCTTC. It translates to CASSPDWNNEQFF. Full variable domain (rest looked up from reference TRBV7-9 and TRBJ2-1): DTGVSQNPRHKITKRGQNVTFRCDPISEHNRLYWYRQTLGQGPEFLTYFQNEAQLEKSRLLSDRFSAERPKGSFSTLEIQRTEQGDSAMYLCASSPDWNNEQFFGPGTRLTVL.

In this sample, this clone turned up once. The rearrangement joins TRBV30 to TRBJ2-2, with D perhaps matching TRBD1 (6 bases). The V end was cut by 4 bases, the J end by 0 bases, with 9 bases between. The CDR3 sequence is 14 residues long. CDR1 is GTSNPN, CDR2 SVGIG, per germline (reference sequence). The DNA of the CDR3 is TGTGCCTGGAAAGAGGGGGCGAACACCGGGGAGCTGTTTTTT. Translation: CAWKEGANTGELFF.

The chain is built from TRBV9 and TRBJ2-7, with TRBD1 matching 8 bases. The CDR3 is 14 residues long. Looked up from germline, CDR1 is SGDLS and CDR2 is YYNGEE. V shed 4 bases, J shed 3 bases, and the junction held 6 bases outside the gene matches. The CDR3 is CASSTRQGSYEQYF. The CDR3 DNA is TGTGCCAGCAGCACCCGACAGGGGAGCTACGAGCAGTACTTC. Supplemented by reference TRBV9 and TRBJ2-7, the full variable domain reads DSGVTQTPKHLITATGQRVTLRCSPRSGDLSVYWYQQSLDQGLQFLIQYYNGEERAKGNILERFSAQQFPDLHSELNLSSLELGDSALYFCASSTRQGSYEQYFGPGTRLTVT.

The V and J genes are TRBV6-5 and TRBJ1-4; D is unresolved. This CDR3 has 15 residues. V lost 0 bases and J 4 bases, leaving 9 bases between the germline ends. Germline V gene lookup returns CDR1 MNHEY and CDR2 SVGAGI. The CDR3 DNA follows: TGTGCCAGCAGTTACTCGGGCCGGATTAATGAAAAACTGTTTTTT. It specifies CASSYSGRINEKLFF.

The V call is TRBV7-9, the J call TRBJ2-2, with 7 bases lining up with TRBD1. Trimming took 5 bases from V and 1 from J; bases not matched to a gene: 1. The CDR3 is made up of 14 amino acids. Germline V gene lookup returns CDR1 SEHNR and CDR2 FQNEAQ (reference sequence). The CDR3 sequence: CASSRDRNTGELFF. CDR3 coding DNA: TGTGCCAGCAGCCGGGACAGGAACACCGGGGAGCTGTTTTTT. Supplemented by reference TRBV7-9 and TRBJ2-2, the full variable domain reads DTGVSQNPRHKITKRGQNVTFRCDPISEHNRLYWYRQTLGQGPEFLTYFQNEAQLEKSRLLSDRFSAERPKGSFSTLEIQRTEQGDSAMYLCASSRDRNTGELFFGEGSRLTVL.

The chain uses TRBV5-6 and TRBJ1-4; D perhaps matches TRBD1 (5 bases). This CDR3 contains 18 residues. The V gene lost 3 bases and the J gene lost 1 base, with 19 bases spanning the gap. Germline V CDR1 and CDR2: SGHDT, YYEEEE. Here the CDR3 DNA reads TGTGCCAGCAGCTGGACCCTGGGAGGGGAGCTAACTAATGAAAAACTGTTTTTT. The encoded protein is CASSWTLGGELTNEKLFF.

This chain uses TRBV6-5 with TRBJ2-1, with D unresolved. The CDR3 has 15 amino acids. Trimming pared 1 base from V and 0 bases from J, leaving 7 bases between. Germline lookup yields CDR1 MNHEY and CDR2 SVGAGI. The CDR3 reads CASSYYASSYNEQFF. As DNA, the CDR3 is TGTGCCAGCAGTTACTACGCGAGCTCCTACAATGAGCAGTTCTTC.

This CDR3 is CASAGTSLKTQYF. The DNA of the CDR3 is TGTGCCAGCGCCGGGACTAGCCTAAAGACCCAGTACTTC. The chain couples TRBV5-6 to TRBJ2-5; TRBD2 aligns across 9 bases. CDR1 is SGHDT, CDR2 YYEEEE, per germline. V was pared by 7 bases and J by 6 bases, with 7 bases of the junction left unmatched. The CDR3 has 13 amino acids.

The gene calls are TRBV2 and TRBJ2-7; TRBD1 aligns across 7 bases. Per the germline V gene, CDR1 is SNHLY and CDR2 is FYNNEI. The CDR3 covers 14 residues. Losses at the gene ends were 2 bases for V and 3 bases for J; bases not matched to a gene: 4. CDR3 in DNA: TGTGCCAGCAGTGAACAGGGGGAATACTACGAGCAGTACTTC. Translation: CASSEQGEYYEQYF.

A few counts support this clone. V and J are TRBV5-6 and TRBJ2-7; 9 bases map to TRBD2. CDR3 size: 15 residues. Germline trimming cut 2 bases from V and 5 bases from J; bases unmatched to any gene: 8. Germline V gives CDR1 SGHDT, CDR2 YYEEEE. The CDR3 nucleotides read TGTGCCAGCAGCTTCACTCTAGCGGGGCGCGACGAGCAGTACTTC. Amino acid sequence: CASSFTLAGRDEQYF.

This clone was detected once. The gene calls are TRBV4-1 and TRBJ2-5; D perhaps matches TRBD2 (5 bases). The germline gives CDR1 MGHRA, CDR2 YSYEKL. The V end lost 0 bases, the J end lost 9 bases, and 8 bases lay between the germline ends. The CDR3 contains 12 residues. In DNA form, the CDR3 reads TGCGCCAGCAGCCAAGAGAGAGGGCCCCAGTACTTC. It encodes CASSQERGPQYF.